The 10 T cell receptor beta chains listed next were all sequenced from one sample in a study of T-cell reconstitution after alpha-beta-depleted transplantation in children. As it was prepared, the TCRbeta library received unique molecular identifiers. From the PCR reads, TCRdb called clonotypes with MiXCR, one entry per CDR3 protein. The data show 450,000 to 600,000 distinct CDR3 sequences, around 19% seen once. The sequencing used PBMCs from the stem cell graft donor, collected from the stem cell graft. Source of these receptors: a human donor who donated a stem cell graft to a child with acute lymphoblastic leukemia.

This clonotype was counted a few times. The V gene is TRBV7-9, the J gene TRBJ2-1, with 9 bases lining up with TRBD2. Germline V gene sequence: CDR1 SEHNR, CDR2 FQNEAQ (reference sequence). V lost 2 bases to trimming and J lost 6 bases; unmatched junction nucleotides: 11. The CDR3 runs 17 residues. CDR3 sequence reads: CASSLSSPSGEFNEQFF. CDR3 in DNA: TGTGCCAGCAGCTTAAGCTCGCCTAGCGGGGAATTCAATGAGCAGTTCTTC. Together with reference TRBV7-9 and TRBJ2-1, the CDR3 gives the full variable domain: DTGVSQNPRHKITKRGQNVTFRCDPISEHNRLYWYRQTLGQGPEFLTYFQNEAQLEKSRLLSDRFSAERPKGSFSTLEIQRTEQGDSAMYLCASSLSSPSGEFNEQFFGPGTRLTVL.

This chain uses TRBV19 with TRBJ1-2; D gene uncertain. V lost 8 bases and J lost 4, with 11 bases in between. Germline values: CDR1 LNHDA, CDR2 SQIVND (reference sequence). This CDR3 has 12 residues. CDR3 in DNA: TGTGCCAGTTCCCCTGTCGGCTATGGCTACACCTTC. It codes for CASSPVGYGYTF.

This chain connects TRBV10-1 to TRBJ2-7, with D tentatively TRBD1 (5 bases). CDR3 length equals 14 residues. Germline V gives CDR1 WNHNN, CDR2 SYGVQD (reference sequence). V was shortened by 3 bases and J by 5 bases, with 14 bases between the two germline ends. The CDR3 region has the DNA TGCGCCAGCAGTGAAGGCGTGGGGCTGGACGAGCAGTACTTC. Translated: CASSEGVGLDEQYF.

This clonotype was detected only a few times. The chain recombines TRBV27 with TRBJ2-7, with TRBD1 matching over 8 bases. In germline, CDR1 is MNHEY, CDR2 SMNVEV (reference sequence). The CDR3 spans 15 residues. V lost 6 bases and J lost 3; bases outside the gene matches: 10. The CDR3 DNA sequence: TGTGCCAGCAGACACACCGGGACAGGCCTCTACGAGCAGTACTTC. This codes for CASRHTGTGLYEQYF.

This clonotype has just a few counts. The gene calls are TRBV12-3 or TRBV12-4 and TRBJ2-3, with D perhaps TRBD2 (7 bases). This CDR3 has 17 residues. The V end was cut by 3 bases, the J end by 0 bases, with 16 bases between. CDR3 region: CASSLVKAGHSTDTQYF. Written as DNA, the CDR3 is TGTGCCAGCAGTTTGGTTAAAGCGGGACACAGCACAGATACGCAGTATTTT.

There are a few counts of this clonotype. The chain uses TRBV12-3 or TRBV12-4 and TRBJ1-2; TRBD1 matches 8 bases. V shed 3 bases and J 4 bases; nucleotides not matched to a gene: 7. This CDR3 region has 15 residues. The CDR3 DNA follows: TGTGCCAGCAGTTTGGTTCGGGACAGGACCTATGGCTACACCTTC. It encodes CASSLVRDRTYGYTF.

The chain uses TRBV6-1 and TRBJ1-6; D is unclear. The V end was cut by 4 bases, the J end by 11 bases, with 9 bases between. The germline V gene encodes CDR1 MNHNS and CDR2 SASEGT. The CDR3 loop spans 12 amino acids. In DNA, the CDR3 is TGTGCCAGCAGTGGTGGAGTTCCACCCCTCCACTTT. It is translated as CASSGGVPPLHF.

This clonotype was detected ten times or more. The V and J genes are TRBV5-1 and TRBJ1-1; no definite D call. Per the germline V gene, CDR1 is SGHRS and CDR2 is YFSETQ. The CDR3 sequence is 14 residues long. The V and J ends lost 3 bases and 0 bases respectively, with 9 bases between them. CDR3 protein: CASSSTLMNTEAFF. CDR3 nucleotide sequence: TGCGCCAGCAGCTCCACGCTTATGAACACTGAAGCTTTCTTT.

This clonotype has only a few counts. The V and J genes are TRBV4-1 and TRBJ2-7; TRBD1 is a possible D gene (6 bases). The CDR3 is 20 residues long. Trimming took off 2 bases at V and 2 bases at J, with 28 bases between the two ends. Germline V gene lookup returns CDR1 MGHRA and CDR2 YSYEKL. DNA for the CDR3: TGCGCCAGCAGCCAACTGAAGAAACAGGGTCCAAGAGGGTACCCCTACGAGCAGTACTTC. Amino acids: CASSQLKKQGPRGYPYEQYF.

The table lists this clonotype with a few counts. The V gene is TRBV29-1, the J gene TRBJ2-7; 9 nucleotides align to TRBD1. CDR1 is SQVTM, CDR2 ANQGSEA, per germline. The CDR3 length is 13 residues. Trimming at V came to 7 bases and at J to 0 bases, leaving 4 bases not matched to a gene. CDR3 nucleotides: TGCAGCGGCCGGGACAGGGCCTCCTACGAGCAGTACTTC. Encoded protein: CSGRDRASYEQYF.